This record looks at one T cell receptor (beta chain) sequence and its context. Unique molecular identifiers featured in how the TCRbeta library was prepared. MiXCR was run by TCRdb on the PCR reads, yielding one entry per CDR3 protein. The sample consists of 700,000 or so distinct CDR3 sequences, 13% of them appearing once. The CDR3 has 14 residues. Looked up from germline, CDR1 is DFQATT and CDR2 is SNEGSKA (reference sequence). Deletions cut 2 bases from V and 1 base from J, with 8 bases between. The data stem from a study of T-cell reconstitution after alpha-beta-depleted transplantation in children.

The source of this sequence is a girl aged 2-10 years with congenital amegakaryocytic thrombocytopenia, due to receive a stem cell transplant. The chain joins TRBV20-1 to TRBJ2-2, with a tentative D call TRBD1 (5 bases). Specimen: PBMCs, collected before TCRalphabeta/CD19-depleted stem cell transplant. The CDR3 nucleotides read TGCAGTGCTAGACTCCAGGGGAACACCGGGGAGCTGTTTTTT. Amino acid sequence: CSARLQGNTGELFF.